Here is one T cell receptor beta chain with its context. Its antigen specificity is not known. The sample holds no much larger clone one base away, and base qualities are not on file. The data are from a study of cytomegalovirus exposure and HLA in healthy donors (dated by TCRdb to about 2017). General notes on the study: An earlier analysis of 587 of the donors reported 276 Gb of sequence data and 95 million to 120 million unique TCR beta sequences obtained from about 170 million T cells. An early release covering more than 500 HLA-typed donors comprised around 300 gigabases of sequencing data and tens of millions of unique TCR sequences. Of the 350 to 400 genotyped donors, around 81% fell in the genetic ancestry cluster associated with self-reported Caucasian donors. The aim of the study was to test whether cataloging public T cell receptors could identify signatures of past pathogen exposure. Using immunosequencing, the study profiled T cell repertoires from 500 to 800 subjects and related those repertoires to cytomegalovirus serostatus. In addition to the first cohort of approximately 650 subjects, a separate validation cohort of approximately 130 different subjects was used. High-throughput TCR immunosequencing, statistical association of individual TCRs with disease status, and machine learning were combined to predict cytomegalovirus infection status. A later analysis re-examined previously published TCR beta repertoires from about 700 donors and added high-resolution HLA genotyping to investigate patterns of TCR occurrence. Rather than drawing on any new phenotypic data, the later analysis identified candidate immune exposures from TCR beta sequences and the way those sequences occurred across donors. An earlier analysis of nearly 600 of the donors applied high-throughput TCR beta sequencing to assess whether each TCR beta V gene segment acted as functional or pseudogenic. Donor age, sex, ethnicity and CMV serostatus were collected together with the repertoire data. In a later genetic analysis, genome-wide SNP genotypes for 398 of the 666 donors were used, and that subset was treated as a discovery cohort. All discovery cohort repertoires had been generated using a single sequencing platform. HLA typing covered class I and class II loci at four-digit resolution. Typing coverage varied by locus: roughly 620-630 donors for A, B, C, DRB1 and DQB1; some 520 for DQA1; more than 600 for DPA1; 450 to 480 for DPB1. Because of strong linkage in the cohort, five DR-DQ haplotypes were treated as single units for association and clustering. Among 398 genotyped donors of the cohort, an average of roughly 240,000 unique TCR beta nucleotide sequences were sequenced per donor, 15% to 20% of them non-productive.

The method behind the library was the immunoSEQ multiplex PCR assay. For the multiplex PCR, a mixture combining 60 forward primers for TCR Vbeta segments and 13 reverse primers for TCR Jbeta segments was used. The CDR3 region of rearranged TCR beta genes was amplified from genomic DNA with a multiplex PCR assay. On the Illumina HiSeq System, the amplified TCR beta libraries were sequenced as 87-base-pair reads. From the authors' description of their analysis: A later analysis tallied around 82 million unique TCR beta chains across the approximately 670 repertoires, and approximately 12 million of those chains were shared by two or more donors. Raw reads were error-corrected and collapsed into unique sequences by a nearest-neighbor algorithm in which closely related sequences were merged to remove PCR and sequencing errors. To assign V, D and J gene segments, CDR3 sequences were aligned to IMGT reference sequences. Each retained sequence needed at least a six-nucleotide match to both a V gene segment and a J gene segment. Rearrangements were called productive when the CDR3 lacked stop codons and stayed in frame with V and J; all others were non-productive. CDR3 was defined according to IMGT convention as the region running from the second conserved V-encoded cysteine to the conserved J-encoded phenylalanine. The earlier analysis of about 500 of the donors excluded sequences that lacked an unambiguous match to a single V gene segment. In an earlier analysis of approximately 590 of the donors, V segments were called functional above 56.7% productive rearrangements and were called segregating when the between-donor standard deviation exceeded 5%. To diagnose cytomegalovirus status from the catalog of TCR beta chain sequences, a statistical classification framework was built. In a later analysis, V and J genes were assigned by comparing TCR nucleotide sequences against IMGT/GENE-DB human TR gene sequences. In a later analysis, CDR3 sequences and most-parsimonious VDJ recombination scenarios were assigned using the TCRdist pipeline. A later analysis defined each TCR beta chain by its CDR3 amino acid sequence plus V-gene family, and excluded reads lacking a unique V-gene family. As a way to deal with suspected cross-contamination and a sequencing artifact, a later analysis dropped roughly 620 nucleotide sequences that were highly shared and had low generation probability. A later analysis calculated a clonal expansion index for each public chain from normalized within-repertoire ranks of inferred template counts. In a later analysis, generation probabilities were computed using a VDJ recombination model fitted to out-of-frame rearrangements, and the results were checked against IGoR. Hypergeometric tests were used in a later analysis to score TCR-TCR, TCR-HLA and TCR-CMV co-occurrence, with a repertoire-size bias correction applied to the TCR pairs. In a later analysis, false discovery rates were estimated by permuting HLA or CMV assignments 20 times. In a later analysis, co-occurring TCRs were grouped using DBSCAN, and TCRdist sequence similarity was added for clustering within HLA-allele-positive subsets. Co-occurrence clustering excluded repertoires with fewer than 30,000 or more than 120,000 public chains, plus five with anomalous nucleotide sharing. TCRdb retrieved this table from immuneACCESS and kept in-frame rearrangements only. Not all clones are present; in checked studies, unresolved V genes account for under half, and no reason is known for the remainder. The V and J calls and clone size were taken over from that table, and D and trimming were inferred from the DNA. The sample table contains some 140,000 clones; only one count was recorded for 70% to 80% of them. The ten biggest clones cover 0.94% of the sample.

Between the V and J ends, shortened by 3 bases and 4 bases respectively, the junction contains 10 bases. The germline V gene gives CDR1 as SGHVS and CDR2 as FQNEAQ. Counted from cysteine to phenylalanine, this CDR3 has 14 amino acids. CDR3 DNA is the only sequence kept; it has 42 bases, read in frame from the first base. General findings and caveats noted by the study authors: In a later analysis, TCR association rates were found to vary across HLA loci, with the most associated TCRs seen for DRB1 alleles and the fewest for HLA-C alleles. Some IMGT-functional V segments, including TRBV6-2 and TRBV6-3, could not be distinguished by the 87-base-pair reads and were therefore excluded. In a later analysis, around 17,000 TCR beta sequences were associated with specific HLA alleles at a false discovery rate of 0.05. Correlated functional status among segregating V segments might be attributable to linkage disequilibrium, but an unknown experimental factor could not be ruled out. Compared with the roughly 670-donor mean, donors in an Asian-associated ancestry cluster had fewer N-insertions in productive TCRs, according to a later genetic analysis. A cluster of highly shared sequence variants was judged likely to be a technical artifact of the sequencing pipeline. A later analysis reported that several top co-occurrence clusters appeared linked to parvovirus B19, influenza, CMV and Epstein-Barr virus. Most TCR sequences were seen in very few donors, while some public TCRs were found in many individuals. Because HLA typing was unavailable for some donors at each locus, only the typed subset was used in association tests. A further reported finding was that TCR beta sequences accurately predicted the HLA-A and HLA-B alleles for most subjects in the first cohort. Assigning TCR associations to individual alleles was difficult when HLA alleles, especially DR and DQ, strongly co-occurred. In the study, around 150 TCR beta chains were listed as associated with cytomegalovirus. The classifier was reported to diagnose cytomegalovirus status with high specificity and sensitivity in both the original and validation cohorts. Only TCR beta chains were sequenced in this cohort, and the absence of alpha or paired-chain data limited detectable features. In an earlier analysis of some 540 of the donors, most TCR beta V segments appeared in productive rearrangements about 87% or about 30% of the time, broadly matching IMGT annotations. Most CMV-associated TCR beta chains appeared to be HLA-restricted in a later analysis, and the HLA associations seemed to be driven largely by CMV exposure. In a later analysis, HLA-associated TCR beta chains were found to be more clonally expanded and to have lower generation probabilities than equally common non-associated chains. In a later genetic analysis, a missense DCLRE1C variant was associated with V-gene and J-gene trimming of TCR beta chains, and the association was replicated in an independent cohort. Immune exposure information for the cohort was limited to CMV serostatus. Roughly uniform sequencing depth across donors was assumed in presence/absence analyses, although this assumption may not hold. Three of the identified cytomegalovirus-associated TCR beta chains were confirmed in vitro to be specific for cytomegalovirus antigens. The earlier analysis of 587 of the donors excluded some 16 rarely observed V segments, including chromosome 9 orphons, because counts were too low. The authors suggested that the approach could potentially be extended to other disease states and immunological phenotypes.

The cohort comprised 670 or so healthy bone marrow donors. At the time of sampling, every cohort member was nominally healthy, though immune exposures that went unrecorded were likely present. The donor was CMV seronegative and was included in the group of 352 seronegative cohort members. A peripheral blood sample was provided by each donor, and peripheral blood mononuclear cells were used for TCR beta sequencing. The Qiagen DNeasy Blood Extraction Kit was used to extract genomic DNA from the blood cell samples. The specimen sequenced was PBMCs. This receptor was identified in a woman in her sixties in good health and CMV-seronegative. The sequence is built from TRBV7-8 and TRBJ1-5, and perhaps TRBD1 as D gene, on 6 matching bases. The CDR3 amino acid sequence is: CASSLDQGNQPQHF. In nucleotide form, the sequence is TGTGCCAGCAGCTTGGATCAGGGGAATCAGCCCCAGCATTTT. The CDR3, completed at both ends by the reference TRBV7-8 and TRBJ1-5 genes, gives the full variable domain GAGVSQSPRYKVAKRGQDVALRCDPISGHVSLFWYQQALGQGPEFLTYFQNEAQLDKSGLPSDRFFAERPEGSVSTLKIQRTQQEDSAVYLCASSLDQGNQPQHFGDGTRLSIL.